This T cell receptor (beta chain) stems from a study of OX40 agonist ivuxolimab in advanced cancers. Method: immunoSEQ multiplex PCR; TCRdb's copy keeps in-frame clones and lacks some. The repertoire holds tens of thousands of clones, with roughly 87% as singletons. The CDR3 totals 12 residues. The germline V and J ends were trimmed by 1 base and 3 bases, with 4 bases remaining between them. CDR1 and CDR2 from the germline V gene are SNHLY and FYNNEI. This clone was recorded a few times. The chain recombines TRBV2 with TRBJ2-7, with D uncertain. The clonotype was recovered from an adult with an advanced solid tumor such as melanoma, head and neck, liver or kidney cancer. This material consisted of CD4+ or CD8+ T cells sorted from blood, taken in a trial of the OX40 agonist ivuxolimab. Written as DNA, the CDR3 is TGTGCCAGCAGTGAAGGGTTCTACGAGCAGTACTTC. This encodes CASSEGFYEQYF.